A selection of T cell receptor beta chains follows, all from one sample in a study of PD-1 blockade in mismatch repair-deficient tumors. Some clones are missing from TCRdb's copy, which holds only in-frame ones; the method was immunoSEQ multiplex PCR. The data hold around 120,000 clones, with roughly 90% observed a single time. Sequences were derived from peripheral blood, sampled roughly 67 weeks after starting pembrolizumab. The origin of the receptors is an adult with mismatch repair-deficient cancer. Each CDR3 is given with its conserved first and last residue. The D gene is left open where the match is weak. Part of the rows lack a size; the others show once, few, many or a class for expanded clones.

j_call cdr3_length d_call v_call clone_size cdr3_aa cdr3_nt
TRBJ1-2 14 TRBD1 TRBV6-5 few CASSYGTGFNGYTF TGTGCCAGCAGTTACGGGACAGGGTTCAATGGCTACACCTTC
TRBJ2-5 15 TRBD2 TRBV11-2 NA CASSTHGLVQETQYF TGTGCCAGCAGCACCCACGGACTAGTCCAAGAGACCCAGTACTTC
TRBJ2-5 13 NA TRBV13 NA CASSLVPAETQYF TGTGCCAGCAGCTTAGTACCGGCGGAGACCCAGTACTTC
TRBJ2-7 11 NA TRBV28 NA CASSLSHEQYF TGTGCCAGCAGTTTATCCCACGAGCAGTACTTC
TRBJ2-3 15 NA TRBV7-9 NA CASSASASSGDTQYF TGTGCCAGCAGCGCTAGTGCCAGCTCGGGAGATACGCAGTATTTT
TRBJ2-5 19 NA TRBV11-2 once CASSLDPVAGRGLQETQYF TGTGCCAGCAGCTTAGATCCGGTCGCGGGAAGGGGGCTTCAAGAGACCCAGTACTTC
TRBJ2-7 17 NA TRBV7-7 NA CASTTLRRREAHYEQYF TGTGCTAGCACCACACTAAGGCGCAGGGAAGCTCACTACGAGCAGTACTTC
TRBJ2-7 12 NA TRBV29-1 NA CSVELGGGEQYF TGCAGCGTTGAATTGGGGGGCGGCGAGCAGTACTTC
TRBJ2-7 15 TRBD2 TRBV29-1 NA CSVSGHSGSENEQYF TGCAGCGTTTCGGGACATAGCGGGAGTGAGAACGAGCAGTACTTC
TRBJ2-7 16 NA TRBV4-1 NA CASSQASGDGSYEQYF TGCGCCAGCAGCCAAGCCTCGGGGGACGGCTCCTACGAGCAGTACTTC
TRBJ2-3 14 NA TRBV5-1 NA CASSPNGVSDTQYF TGCGCCAGCAGCCCGAATGGGGTGTCCGATACGCAGTATTTT
TRBJ1-2 14 TRBD1 TRBV19 NA CASSTQQGGNGYTF TGTGCCAGTAGTACCCAACAGGGGGGAAATGGCTACACCTTC
TRBJ2-2 16 NA TRBV19 NA CASSITRVMDTGELFF TGTGCCAGTAGCATCACAAGGGTAATGGACACCGGGGAGCTGTTTTTT
TRBJ1-1 12 TRBD1 TRBV6-5 NA CASSTRGGKAFF TGTGCCAGCAGTACGAGAGGGGGCAAAGCTTTCTTT
TRBJ2-7 14 NA TRBV6-6 NA CASSYAGPTYEQYF TGTGCCAGCAGTTACGCGGGTCCTACCTACGAGCAGTACTTC
TRBJ2-7 15 NA TRBV4-1 NA CASSQVVDVRAEQYF TGCGCCAGCAGCCAAGTGGTGGATGTCCGGGCCGAGCAGTACTTC
TRBJ2-7 16 NA TRBV28 few CASSNSWTESSYEQYF TGTGCCAGCAGTAACTCCTGGACAGAGAGCTCCTACGAGCAGTACTTC
TRBJ2-3 13 NA TRBV7-8 NA CASQALSTDTQYF TGTGCCAGCCAAGCTTTGAGCACAGATACGCAGTATTTT
TRBJ1-1 12 NA TRBV2 NA CASSEGARQAFF TGTGCCAGCAGTGAAGGGGCCAGACAAGCTTTCTTT
TRBJ2-7 14 NA TRBV19 NA CASSPGAPSYEQYF TGTGCCAGTAGTCCTGGGGCCCCTTCCTACGAGCAGTACTTC
TRBJ2-7 12 NA TRBV29-1 few CSVEGDSYEQYF TGCAGCGTTGAAGGTGACAGCTACGAGCAGTACTTC
TRBJ2-7 15 TRBD2 TRBV7-9 NA CASSLAAGASYEQYF TGTGCCAGCAGCTTAGCAGCGGGAGCCTCCTACGAGCAGTACTTC
TRBJ2-7 17 NA TRBV9 NA CASSVGDTFAGSYEQYF TGTGCCAGCAGCGTAGGGGACACTTTCGCGGGCTCCTACGAGCAGTACTTC
TRBJ2-6 15 NA TRBV7-6 once CASSQPSSGANVLTF TGTGCCAGCAGTCAGCCGAGCTCTGGGGCCAACGTCCTGACTTTC
TRBJ1-2 10 NA TRBV6-5 NA CASSLVGYTF TGTGCCAGCAGTTTAGTTGGCTACACCTTC
TRBJ2-7 17 NA TRBV5-5 NA CASSTPGPGPSSYEQYF TGTGCCAGCAGCACGCCGGGACCGGGACCGAGCTCCTACGAGCAGTACTTC
TRBJ2-7 14 TRBD1 TRBV19 few CASSDRGLAYEQYF TGTGCCAGTTCCGACAGGGGGCTTGCCTACGAGCAGTACTTC
TRBJ1-2 12 NA TRBV6-5 NA CASSPPGNGYTF TGTGCCAGCAGCCCTCCAGGAAATGGCTACACCTTC
TRBJ2-5 14 NA TRBV11-2 NA CASSLVGTQETQYF TGTGCCAGCAGCTTAGTAGGCACCCAAGAGACCCAGTACTTC
TRBJ2-3 16 NA TRBV6-5 NA CASSYSVGRRPDTQYF TGTGCCAGCAGTTACTCGGTGGGGCGCCGCCCAGATACGCAGTATTTT
TRBJ1-1 13 NA TRBV4-3 NA CASSQVWNTEAFF TGCGCCAGCAGCCAAGTGTGGAACACTGAAGCTTTCTTT
TRBJ2-1 15 NA TRBV29-1 NA CSVELSTGSVNEQFF TGCAGCGTTGAATTGTCGACGGGATCGGTCAATGAGCAGTTCTTC
TRBJ2-7 12 NA TRBV6-5 few CASSRGAGKQYF TGTGCCAGCAGTAGGGGAGCGGGTAAGCAGTACTTC
TRBJ2-2 15 NA TRBV18 NA CASSPSEGYTGELFF TGTGCCAGCTCACCCTCGGAGGGGTACACCGGGGAGCTGTTTTTT
TRBJ2-2 20 TRBD1 TRBV27 NA CASSLAPGQGVFWYTGELFF TGTGCCAGCAGTTTGGCCCCGGGACAGGGGGTATTTTGGTACACCGGGGAGCTGTTTTTT
TRBJ2-7 13 NA TRBV19 once CASRPKGGYEQYF TGTGCCAGTCGACCCAAAGGCGGGTACGAGCAGTACTTC
TRBJ2-7 13 TRBD2 TRBV2 NA CASWEGSAYEQYF TGTGCCAGCTGGGAGGGCTCCGCCTACGAGCAGTACTTC
TRBJ2-3 16 TRBD2 TRBV27 NA CASSKTGLAGTDTQYF TGTGCCAGCAGTAAGACGGGACTAGCGGGCACAGATACGCAGTATTTT
TRBJ2-1 15 TRBD2 TRBV28 NA CASSNSGREYNEQFF TGTGCCAGCAGCAACAGCGGGAGAGAATACAATGAGCAGTTCTTC
TRBJ2-5 15 NA TRBV19 once CASSMRESPRETQYF TGTGCCAGTAGTATGCGGGAAAGTCCCAGAGAGACCCAGTACTTC
TRBJ2-1 15 TRBD2 TRBV11-3 NA CASSLGLGGRIEQFF TGTGCCAGCAGCTTAGGACTTGGCGGGAGGATTGAGCAGTTCTTC
TRBJ2-7 16 NA TRBV6-5 once CASSYSEKDRSYEQYF TGTGCCAGCAGTTACTCGGAGAAAGACAGGAGCTACGAGCAGTACTTC
TRBJ2-1 18 NA TRBV2 NA CASSSTGAGGISYNEQFF TGTGCCAGCAGCTCCACGGGGGCAGGTGGGATCTCCTACAATGAGCAGTTCTTC
TRBJ2-2 18 NA TRBV9 NA CASSVTARGEMNTGELFF TGTGCCAGCAGCGTAACGGCCAGGGGAGAAATGAACACCGGGGAGCTGTTTTTT
TRBJ2-3 15 NA TRBV28 NA CASSFSSGELDTQYF TGTGCCAGCAGTTTTTCATCGGGAGAATTAGATACGCAGTATTTT
TRBJ2-4 13 TRBD2 TRBV27 NA CASSPTGGNIQYF TGTGCCAGCAGCCCAACGGGAGGTAACATTCAGTACTTC